The 32 T cell receptor beta chains presented below share a single source sample, sequenced in a study of blood T cell repertoires in COVID-19. Here immunoSEQ multiplex PCR was the method, and the copy in TCRdb shows in-frame clones only, minus some. The table includes roughly 120,000 clones, around 78% detected once. Material for sequencing was peripheral blood. The receptors come from a woman aged 55-70 years with acute or convalescent COVID-19.

The chain carries TRBV9 and TRBJ2-1; a weak D match, TRBD1 (5 bases). Trimming pared 5 bases from V and 6 bases from J, leaving 12 bases between. Germline CDR1 SGDLS, CDR2 YYNGEE. The CDR3 spans 13 residues. The CDR3 coding sequence is TGTGCCAGCAGTAGGCAGGGTGTCAATGAGCAGTTCTTC. It yields the protein CASSRQGVNEQFF.

This clone has more than one count but fewer than ten. V and J are TRBV7-2 and TRBJ2-1; possible D gene TRBD2, 6 bases. The CDR3 runs 13 residues. Germline assignment: CDR1 SGHTA and CDR2 FQGNSA. V lost 8 bases and J 15 bases, leaving 23 bases between the germline ends. The CDR3 DNA sequence: TGTGCCAGCGCCCCTTCCCGGAGCGGGCGCGGGTTCTTC. Encoded protein: CASAPSRSGRGFF.

This chain links TRBV5-5 with TRBJ1-1; 8 nucleotides align to TRBD1. This CDR3 is 16 amino acids long. Germline loops: CDR1 SGHKS, CDR2 YYEKEE (reference sequence). Trimming at V came to 4 bases and at J to 5 bases, leaving 13 bases not matched to a gene. CDR3 amino acids: CASSPRDRPDGTEAFF. The DNA of the CDR3 is TGTGCCAGCAGCCCACGGGACAGGCCGGATGGGACTGAAGCTTTCTTT.

The chain combines TRBV6-1 with TRBJ1-5; no definite D call. V was trimmed by 3 bases and J by 1 base, leaving 7 bases between them. Per germline, CDR1 MNHNS and CDR2 SASEGT. This CDR3 is 14 amino acids long. The CDR3 DNA reads as TGTGCCAGCAGTGAGGACTGGAGCAATCAGCCCCAGCATTTT. Translating gives CASSEDWSNQPQHF.

The CDR3 DNA sequence: TGTGCCAGCAGCAAAGGGGGAGCGGGAGAGAGGTGGGATACGCAGTATTTT. Protein: CASSKGGAGERWDTQYF. The genes are TRBV7-8 and TRBJ2-3; 8 nucleotides agree with TRBD2. Per the germline V gene, CDR1 is SGHVS and CDR2 is FQNEAQ. Germline trimming cut 5 bases from V and 6 bases from J; bases unmatched to any gene: 16. The CDR3 covers 17 residues.

Points on this clone: Different DNA sequences within this sample yield the same CDR3. The chain uses TRBV19 and TRBJ2-7; TRBD2 matches at 9 bases. The CDR3 contains 15 residues. In germline, CDR1 is LNHDA, CDR2 SQIVND (reference sequence). The trim removed 5 bases at V and 3 bases at J, leaving 8 bases unmatched. CDR3 amino acids: CASSGGLAGIYEQYF. The CDR3 region has the DNA TGTGCCAGTAGTGGAGGGCTAGCGGGAATCTACGAGCAGTACTTC.

The chain combines TRBV4-1 with TRBJ2-5, with D possibly TRBD1 on 6 matching bases. The CDR3 is 14 amino acids. The germline gives CDR1 MGHRA, CDR2 YSYEKL. Trimming cost V 4 bases and J 4 bases, with 13 bases left between them. CDR3 amino acids: CASSPSETGETQYF. The CDR3 DNA reads TGCGCCAGCAGCCCCTCCGAGACAGGAGAGACCCAGTACTTC.

The rearrangement links TRBV7-8 to TRBJ1-1; no firm D call. This CDR3 is 13 amino acids long. Trimming removed 2 bases at V and 2 bases at J, with 6 bases between. Germline V lookup: CDR1 SGHVS, CDR2 FQNEAQ. In nucleotides, the CDR3 is TGTGCCAGCAGCTTATCCGGTAACACTGAAGCTTTCTTT. Translating gives CASSLSGNTEAFF.

The chain is built from TRBV7-2 and TRBJ2-3; a possible D gene is TRBD1 (5 bases). Trimming removed 5 bases at V and 0 bases at J, with 9 bases between. CDR3 length: 14 residues. Germline lookup yields CDR1 SGHTA and CDR2 FQGNSA. The CDR3 sequence: CASSKQVSTDTQYF. The CDR3 nucleotides are TGTGCCAGCAGCAAACAGGTTAGCACAGATACGCAGTATTTT.

The chain recombines TRBV30 with TRBJ2-5; no definite D call. Germline CDR1 GTSNPN, CDR2 SVGIG (reference sequence). The CDR3 is 14 residues long. V was pared by 0 bases and J by 1 base, with 9 bases between. CDR3 bases: TGTGCCTGGAGTGTACCAGGCCTCCAAGAGACCCAGTACTTC. It translates to CAWSVPGLQETQYF. The full variable domain, its missing parts supplied by reference TRBV30 and TRBJ2-5, is SQTIHQWPATLVQPVGSPLSLECTVEGTSNPNLYWYRQAAGRGLQLLFYSVGIGQISSEVPQNLSASRPQDRQFILSSKKLLLSDSGFYLCAWSVPGLQETQYFGPGTRLLVL.

CDR3 residues: CASSMGRGGAYVYGYTF. DNA for the CDR3: TGTGCCAGCAGCATGGGGCGAGGGGGCGCCTACGTCTATGGCTACACCTTC. The chain combines TRBV5-6 with TRBJ1-2; 7 bases match TRBD1. The junction had 16 bases not matched to a gene; V was cut back by 4 bases and J by 4 bases. The CDR3 is 17 residues long. Germline lookup yields CDR1 SGHDT and CDR2 YYEEEE.

V gene TRBV5-6 combines with J gene TRBJ1-1; D gene uncertain. This CDR3 is 16 amino acids long. Trimming left V 0 bases short and J 0 bases short, with 12 bases between. From germline, CDR1 is SGHDT and CDR2 YYEEEE. As DNA, the CDR3 is TGTGCCAGCAGCTTGGCCGGAGGGATATTGAACACTGAAGCTTTCTTT. It specifies CASSLAGGILNTEAFF.

For this clone: Sequence at one end of the junction differs from germline and may be a read error. The chain couples TRBV20-1 to TRBJ2-5; possibly TRBD1 for D (6 bases). The V gene's germline CDR1 is DFQATT and CDR2 SNEGSKA (reference sequence). CDR3 size: 11 residues. The CDR3 loop is CSARAGTLGDF. Written as DNA, the CDR3 is TGCAGTGCTAGGGCCGGGACACTAGGGGACTTC.

J is TRBJ1-1 and V is TRBV5-5; 8 bases agree with TRBD1. There are 15 residues in the CDR3. Germline V lookup: CDR1 SGHKS, CDR2 YYEKEE (reference sequence). The ends lost 0 bases at V and 1 base at J; junction bases unmatched: 2. The CDR3 nucleotides are TGTGCCAGCAGCTTGGGAACAGGGGGGAACACTGAAGCTTTCTTT. It specifies CASSLGTGGNTEAFF.

This chain connects TRBV14 to TRBJ1-1; TRBD1 is a possible D gene (5 bases). Trimming took off 4 bases at V and 1 base at J, with 13 bases between the two ends. CDR1 and CDR2 (germline): SGHDN, FVKESK. This CDR3 comprises 15 residues. CDR3 protein: CASSLTSGGNTEAFF. In nucleotides, the CDR3 is TGTGCCAGCAGCCTGACGTCCGGGGGGAACACTGAAGCTTTCTTT.

The chain couples TRBV6-1 to TRBJ1-2, with 7 nucleotides matching TRBD1. The CDR3 loop spans 16 amino acids. Germline CDR1 reads MNHNS; CDR2 reads SASEGT. The V and J ends lost 3 bases and 8 bases, in that order; junction bases with no gene match: 15. CDR3 protein: CASSDQGQPKGKGYTF. DNA of the CDR3: TGTGCCAGCAGTGATCAGGGACAGCCTAAGGGGAAGGGCTACACCTTC.

V is TRBV7-8 and J is TRBJ1-2; D gene ambiguous. V was shortened by 1 base and J by 8 bases, with 11 bases between the two germline ends. CDR3 length: 13 amino acids. Germline V lookup: CDR1 SGHVS, CDR2 FQNEAQ. CDR3 coding DNA: TGTGCCAGCAGCTTAGAGGCAGAGCGGGGCTACACCTTC. Translation: CASSLEAERGYTF.

Remarks on this clone: A read error may account for a junction end that differs from germline. The J gene is TRBJ2-2, the V gene TRBV7-7; 7 bases agree with TRBD1. Germline V CDR1 and CDR2: SSHAT, FNYEAQ (reference sequence). This CDR3 spans 18 amino acids. This CDR3 reads CASSLGLGTETNTGELFF. CDR3 sequence (DNA): TGTGCTAGCAGCTTAGGTCTCGGGACAGAAACGAACACCGGGGAGCTGTTTTTT.

The genes are TRBV7-3 and TRBJ1-5; TRBD1 agrees at 8 bases. The CDR3 contains 14 residues. Germline V lookup: CDR1 SGHTA, CDR2 FQGTGA. With V trimmed by 5 bases and J by 7 bases, 7 bases remained unmatched. In nucleotides, the CDR3 is TGTGCCAGCAGCCCGGGGGGACAGGCGCAGCCCCAGCATTTT. Translated, it gives CASSPGGQAQPQHF.

This chain links TRBV28 with TRBJ2-1; 9 nucleotides align to TRBD2. CDR3 length: 15 amino acids. Losses at the gene ends were 10 bases for V and 1 base for J; bases not matched to a gene: 8. Germline loops: CDR1 MDHEN, CDR2 SYDVKM. CDR3 sequence reads: CATHPAGGSYNEQFF. For the CDR3, the DNA is TGTGCCACCCACCCAGCGGGAGGATCCTACAATGAGCAGTTCTTC.

The chain recombines TRBV11-2 with TRBJ1-6; D remains unclear. This CDR3 contains 13 residues. Trimming shortened V by 5 bases and J by 5 bases, and 7 bases separated the two germline ends. Germline V gene lookup returns CDR1 SGHAT and CDR2 FQNNGV. The CDR3 is CASSPTHNSPLHF. The CDR3 coding sequence is TGTGCCAGCAGCCCAACTCATAATTCACCCCTCCACTTT.

V and J are TRBV19 and TRBJ1-2; D perhaps matches TRBD1 (6 bases). Germline values: CDR1 LNHDA, CDR2 SQIVND (reference sequence). The CDR3 extends over 14 amino acids. Trimming cost V 5 bases and J 3 bases, with 13 bases left between them. The chain's CDR3 is CASSPPGEYYGYTF. The CDR3, as DNA: TGTGCCAGTAGTCCTCCAGGGGAGTACTATGGCTACACCTTC.

The chain recombines TRBV28 with TRBJ2-2; 7 bases align to TRBD1. In germline, CDR1 is MDHEN, CDR2 SYDVKM. With 8 bases clipped from V and 5 bases from J, the junction kept 5 bases outside the gene matches. This CDR3 has 13 residues. The CDR3 spells CASWGQSTGELFF. For the CDR3, the DNA is TGTGCCAGCTGGGGACAGTCGACCGGGGAGCTGTTTTTT.

This sequence joins TRBV7-3 and TRBJ1-3; D remains ambiguous. Germline assignment: CDR1 SGHTA and CDR2 FQGTGA. The length of the CDR3 is 11 residues. With 5 bases removed from V and 8 bases from J, the gap between germline ends came to 7 bases. The CDR3 loop is CASSNGDTIYF. CDR3 coding DNA: TGTGCCAGCAGCAACGGGGACACCATATATTTT.

The chain combines TRBV19 with TRBJ1-2, with D possibly matching TRBD1 (5 bases). Trimming left V 9 bases short and J 4 bases short, with 12 bases between. The germline V gene has CDR1 LNHDA and CDR2 SQIVND (reference sequence). The CDR3 extends over 12 amino acids. CDR3 loop: CASDSAVYGYTF. The CDR3 region has the DNA TGTGCCAGCGACAGCGCCGTCTATGGCTACACCTTC.

This chain connects TRBV28 to TRBJ1-1, with 7 bases matching TRBD1. The CDR3 extends over 14 amino acids. Trimming at V came to 6 bases and at J to 3 bases, leaving 7 bases not matched to a gene. CDR1 MDHEN and CDR2 SYDVKM come from the germline V gene. CDR3: CASSGTAFYTEAFF. For the CDR3, the DNA is TGTGCCAGCAGCGGGACAGCCTTCTACACTGAAGCTTTCTTT.

The rearrangement uses TRBV6-2 or TRBV6-3 and TRBJ2-3; D is possibly TRBD2 (5 bases). The CDR3 totals 16 residues. In germline, CDR1 is MNHEY, CDR2 SVGEGT. V dropped 3 bases and J dropped 4 bases, with 17 bases sitting between them. CDR3 residues: CASSYGPKRPPDTQYF. Written as DNA, the CDR3 is TGTGCCAGCAGTTATGGTCCAAAGCGGCCCCCAGATACGCAGTATTTT.

This clone was observed at least ten times. The CDR3 DNA reads TGTGCCATCAGTGATGAGGGAGAGGGTGATACGCAGTATTTT. Amino acids: CAISDEGEGDTQYF. The chain has TRBV10-3 and TRBJ2-3, with a weak D call TRBD2 (5 bases). The germline V and J ends were trimmed by 3 bases and 6 bases, with 13 bases remaining between them. CDR3 length: 14 amino acids. The germline V gene has CDR1 ENHRY and CDR2 SYGVKD.

This clone was seen only a few times. The CDR3 DNA is TGTGCCACCAACCCCTACCCGACAGGGGGCAACGTTGTTCACACTGAAGCTTTCTTT. It codes for CATNPYPTGGNVVHTEAFF. This chain joins TRBV15 and TRBJ1-1; 10 bases map to TRBD1. V shed 7 bases, J shed 3 bases, and the junction held 20 bases outside the gene matches. The CDR3 has 19 residues. Germline loops: CDR1 LNHNV, CDR2 YYDKDF (reference sequence).

In this sample, this clone turned up once. The chain carries TRBV28 and TRBJ2-7; 8 bases agree with TRBD1. The CDR3 contains 14 residues. CDR1 is MDHEN, CDR2 SYDVKM, per germline. V gave up 3 bases and J gave up 3 bases; unmatched junction bases: 4. The CDR3 loop is CASSFIDRGYEQYF. The CDR3 DNA follows: TGTGCCAGCAGTTTTATAGACAGGGGCTACGAGCAGTACTTC. Full variable domain (remainder filled in from reference TRBV28 and TRBJ2-7): DVKVTQSSRYLVKRTGEKVFLECVQDMDHENMFWYRQDPGLGLRLIYFSYDVKMKEKGDIPEGYSVSREKKERFSLILESASTNQTSMYLCASSFIDRGYEQYFGPGTRLTVT.

J is TRBJ1-3 and V is TRBV30, with unresolved D. The CDR3 extends over 13 amino acids. V lost 5 bases, J lost 5 bases, and 13 bases lay in between. Germline CDR1 reads GTSNPN; CDR2 reads SVGIG (reference sequence). The CDR3 is CAWGPLGRNTIYF. As DNA, the CDR3 is TGTGCCTGGGGGCCCCTCGGGAGAAACACCATATATTTT.

The chain employs TRBV15 and TRBJ2-5, with 7 bases lining up with TRBD2. Trimming at V came to 0 bases and at J to 1 base, leaving 17 bases not matched to a gene. Germline V lookup: CDR1 LNHNV, CDR2 YYDKDF (reference sequence). CDR3 length: 20 amino acids. The CDR3 here is CATSRDQWWGGKQVQETQYF. CDR3 bases: TGTGCCACCAGCAGAGATCAGTGGTGGGGGGGTAAGCAGGTCCAAGAGACCCAGTACTTC. Complete variable domain (other parts from reference TRBV15 and TRBJ2-5): DAMVIQNPRYQVTQFGKPVTLSCSQTLNHNVMYWYQQKSSQAPKLLFHYYDKDFNNEADTPDNFQSRRPNTSFCFLDIRSPGLGDTAMYLCATSRDQWWGGKQVQETQYFGPGTRLLVL.